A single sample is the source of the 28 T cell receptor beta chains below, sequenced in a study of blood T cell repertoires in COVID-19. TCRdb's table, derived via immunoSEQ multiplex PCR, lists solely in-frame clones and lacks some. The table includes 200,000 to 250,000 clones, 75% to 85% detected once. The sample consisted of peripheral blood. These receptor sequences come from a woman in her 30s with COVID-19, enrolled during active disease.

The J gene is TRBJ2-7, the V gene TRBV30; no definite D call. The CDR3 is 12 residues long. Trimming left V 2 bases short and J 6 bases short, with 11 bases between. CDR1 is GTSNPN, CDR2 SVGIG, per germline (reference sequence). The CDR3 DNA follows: TGTGCCTGGAGTTCCCCCCCCGGCGAGCAGTACTTC. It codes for CAWSSPPGEQYF.

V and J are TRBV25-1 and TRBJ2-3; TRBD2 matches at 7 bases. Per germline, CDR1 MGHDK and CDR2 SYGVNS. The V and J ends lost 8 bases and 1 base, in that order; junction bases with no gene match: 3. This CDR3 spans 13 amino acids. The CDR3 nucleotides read TGTGCCAGCGGACTAGGAGGCACAGATACGCAGTATTTT. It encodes CASGLGGTDTQYF.

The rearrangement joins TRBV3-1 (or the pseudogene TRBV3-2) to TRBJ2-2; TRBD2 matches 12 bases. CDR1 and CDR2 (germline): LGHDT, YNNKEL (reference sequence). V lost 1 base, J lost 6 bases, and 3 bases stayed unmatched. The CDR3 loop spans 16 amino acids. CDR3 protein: CASSQGLAGVAGELFF. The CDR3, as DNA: TGTGCCAGCAGCCAAGGACTAGCGGGGGTGGCCGGGGAGCTGTTTTTT.

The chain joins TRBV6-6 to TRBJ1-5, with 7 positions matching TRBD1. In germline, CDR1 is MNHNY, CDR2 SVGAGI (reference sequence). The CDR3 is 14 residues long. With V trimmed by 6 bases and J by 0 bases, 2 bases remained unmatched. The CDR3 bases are TGTGCCAGCAGATACAGGGGTAGCAATCAGCCCCAGCATTTT. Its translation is CASRYRGSNQPQHF.

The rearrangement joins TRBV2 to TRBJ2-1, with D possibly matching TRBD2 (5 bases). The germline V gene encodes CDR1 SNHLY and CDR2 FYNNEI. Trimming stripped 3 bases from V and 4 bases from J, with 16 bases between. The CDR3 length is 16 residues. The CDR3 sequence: CASSDSGETGYNEQFF. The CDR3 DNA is TGTGCCAGCAGTGATAGTGGGGAGACGGGTTACAATGAGCAGTTCTTC.

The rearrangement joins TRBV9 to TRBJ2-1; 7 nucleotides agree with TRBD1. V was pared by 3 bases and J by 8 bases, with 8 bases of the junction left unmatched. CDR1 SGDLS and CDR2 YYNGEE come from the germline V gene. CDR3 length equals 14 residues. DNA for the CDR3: TGTGCCAGCAGCGCCCGGGACAGTGGCTATGAGCAGTTCTTC. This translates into CASSARDSGYEQFF.

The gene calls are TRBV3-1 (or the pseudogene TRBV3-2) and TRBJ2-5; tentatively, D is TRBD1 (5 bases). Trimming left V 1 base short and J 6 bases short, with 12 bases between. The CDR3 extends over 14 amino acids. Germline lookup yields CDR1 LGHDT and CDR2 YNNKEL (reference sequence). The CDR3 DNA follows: TGTGCCAGCAGCCAAGGGACGGACAAACAGACCCAGTACTTC. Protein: CASSQGTDKQTQYF.

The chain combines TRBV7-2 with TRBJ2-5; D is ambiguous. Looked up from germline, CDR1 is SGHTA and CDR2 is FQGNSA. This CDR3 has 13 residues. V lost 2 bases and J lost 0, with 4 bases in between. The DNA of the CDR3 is TGTGCCAGCAGCTTACCGTACCAAGAGACCCAGTACTTC. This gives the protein CASSLPYQETQYF.

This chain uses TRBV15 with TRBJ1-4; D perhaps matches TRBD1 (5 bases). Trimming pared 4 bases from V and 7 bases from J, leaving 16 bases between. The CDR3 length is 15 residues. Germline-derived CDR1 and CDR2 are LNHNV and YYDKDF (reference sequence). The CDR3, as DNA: TGTGCCACCAGCATCGAAACCGGGACTGGTGAAAAACTGTTTTTT. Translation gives CATSIETGTGEKLFF.

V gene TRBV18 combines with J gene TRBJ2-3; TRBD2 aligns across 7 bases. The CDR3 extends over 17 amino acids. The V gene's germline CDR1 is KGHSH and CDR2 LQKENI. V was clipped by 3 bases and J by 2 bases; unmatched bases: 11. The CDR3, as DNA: TGTGCCAGCTCACCCCTTGGACTAGTAGGTTTCACAGATACGCAGTATTTT. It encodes CASSPLGLVGFTDTQYF.

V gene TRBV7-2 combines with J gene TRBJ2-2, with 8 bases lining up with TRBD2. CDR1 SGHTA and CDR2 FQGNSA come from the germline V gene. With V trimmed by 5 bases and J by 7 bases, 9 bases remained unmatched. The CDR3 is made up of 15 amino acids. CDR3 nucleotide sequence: TGTGCCAGCAGCCACGGACTAGCCGGGCTCGGGGAGCTGTTTTTT. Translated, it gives CASSHGLAGLGELFF.

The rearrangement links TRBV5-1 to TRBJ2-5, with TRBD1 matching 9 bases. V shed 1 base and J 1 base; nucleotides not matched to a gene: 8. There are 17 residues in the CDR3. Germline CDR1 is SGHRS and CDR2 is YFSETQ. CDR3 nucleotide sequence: TGCGCCAGCAGCTTGACAGGGGGCGCCCCTCCCCAAGAGACCCAGTACTTC. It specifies CASSLTGGAPPQETQYF.

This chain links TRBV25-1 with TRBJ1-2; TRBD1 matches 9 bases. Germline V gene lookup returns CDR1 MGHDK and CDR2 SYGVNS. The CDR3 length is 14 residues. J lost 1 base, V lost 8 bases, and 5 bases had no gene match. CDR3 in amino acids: CASGGTGLNYGYTF. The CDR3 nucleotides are TGTGCCAGCGGGGGGACAGGGCTTAACTATGGCTACACCTTC.

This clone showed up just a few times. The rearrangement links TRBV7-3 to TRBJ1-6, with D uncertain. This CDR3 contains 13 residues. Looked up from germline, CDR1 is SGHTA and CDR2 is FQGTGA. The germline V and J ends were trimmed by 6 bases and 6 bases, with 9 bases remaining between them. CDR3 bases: TGTGCCAGCAGGGAACGGGGTAATTCACCCCTCCACTTT. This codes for CASRERGNSPLHF.

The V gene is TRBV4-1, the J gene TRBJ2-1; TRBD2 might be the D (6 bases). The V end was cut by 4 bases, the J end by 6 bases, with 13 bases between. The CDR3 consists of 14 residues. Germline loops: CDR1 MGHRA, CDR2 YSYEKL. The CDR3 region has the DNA TGCGCCAGCAGCCCAACTACTAGCCGCAATGAGCAGTTCTTC. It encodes CASSPTTSRNEQFF.

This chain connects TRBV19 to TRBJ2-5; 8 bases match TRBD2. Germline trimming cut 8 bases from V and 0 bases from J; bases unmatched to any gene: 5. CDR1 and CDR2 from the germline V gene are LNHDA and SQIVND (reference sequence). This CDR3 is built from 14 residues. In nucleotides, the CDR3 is TGTGCCAGTGGGAGCGGGGGACACCAAGAGACCCAGTACTTC. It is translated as CASGSGGHQETQYF.

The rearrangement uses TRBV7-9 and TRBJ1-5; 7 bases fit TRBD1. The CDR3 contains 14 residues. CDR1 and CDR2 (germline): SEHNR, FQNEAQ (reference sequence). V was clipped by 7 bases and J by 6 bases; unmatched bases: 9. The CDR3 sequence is CASTRTGESQPQHF. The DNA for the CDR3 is TGTGCCAGCACCCGCACAGGGGAAAGTCAGCCCCAGCATTTT. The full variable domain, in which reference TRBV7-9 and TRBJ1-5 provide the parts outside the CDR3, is DTGVSQNPRHKITKRGQNVTFRCDPISEHNRLYWYRQTLGQGPEFLTYFQNEAQLEKSRLLSDRFSAERPKGSFSTLEIQRTEQGDSAMYLCASTRTGESQPQHFGDGTRLSIL.

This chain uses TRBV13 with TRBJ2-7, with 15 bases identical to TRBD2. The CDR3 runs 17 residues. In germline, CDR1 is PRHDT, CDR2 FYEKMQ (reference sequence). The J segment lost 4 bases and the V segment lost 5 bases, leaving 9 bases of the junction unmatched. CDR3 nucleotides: TGTGCCAGCAGCGCGAGAGGACTAGCGGGAGGGGAATACGAGCAGTACTTC. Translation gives CASSARGLAGGEYEQYF.

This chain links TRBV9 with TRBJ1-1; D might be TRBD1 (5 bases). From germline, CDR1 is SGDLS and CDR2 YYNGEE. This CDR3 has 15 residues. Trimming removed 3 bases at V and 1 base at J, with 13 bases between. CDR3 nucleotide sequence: TGTGCCAGCAGCGCCCTAGGGGCAGGGAACACTGAAGCTTTCTTT. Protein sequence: CASSALGAGNTEAFF.

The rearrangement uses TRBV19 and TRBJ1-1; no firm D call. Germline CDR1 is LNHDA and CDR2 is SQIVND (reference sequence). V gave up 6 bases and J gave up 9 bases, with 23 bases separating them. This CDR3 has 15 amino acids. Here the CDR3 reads CASSLARQNAPKAFF. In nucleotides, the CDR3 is TGTGCCAGTAGCCTAGCGAGGCAGAACGCCCCCAAAGCTTTCTTT.

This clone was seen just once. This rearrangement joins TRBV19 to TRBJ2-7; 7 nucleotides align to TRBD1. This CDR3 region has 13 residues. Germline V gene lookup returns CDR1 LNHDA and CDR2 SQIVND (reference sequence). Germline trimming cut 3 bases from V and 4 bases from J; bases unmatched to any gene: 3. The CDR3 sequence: CASSMTGMYEQYF. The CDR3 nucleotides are TGTGCCAGTAGTATGACAGGGATGTACGAGCAGTACTTC. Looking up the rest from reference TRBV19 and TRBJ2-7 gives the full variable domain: DGGITQSPKYLFRKEGQNVTLSCEQNLNHDAMYWYRQDPGQGLRLIYYSQIVNDFQKGDIAEGYSVSREKKESFPLTVTSAQKNPTAFYLCASSMTGMYEQYFGPGTRLTVT.

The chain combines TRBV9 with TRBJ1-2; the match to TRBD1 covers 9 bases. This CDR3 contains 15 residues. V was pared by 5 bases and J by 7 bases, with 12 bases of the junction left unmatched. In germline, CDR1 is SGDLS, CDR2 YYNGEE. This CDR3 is CASSTPGQGRGGYTF. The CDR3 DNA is TGTGCCAGCAGTACCCCGGGACAGGGAAGAGGTGGCTACACCTTC.

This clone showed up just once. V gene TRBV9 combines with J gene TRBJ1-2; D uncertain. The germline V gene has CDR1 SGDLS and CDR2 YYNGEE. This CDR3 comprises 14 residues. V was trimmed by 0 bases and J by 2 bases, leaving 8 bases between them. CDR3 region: CASSVEEGNYGYTF. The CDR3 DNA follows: TGTGCCAGCAGCGTAGAGGAGGGAAACTATGGCTACACCTTC.

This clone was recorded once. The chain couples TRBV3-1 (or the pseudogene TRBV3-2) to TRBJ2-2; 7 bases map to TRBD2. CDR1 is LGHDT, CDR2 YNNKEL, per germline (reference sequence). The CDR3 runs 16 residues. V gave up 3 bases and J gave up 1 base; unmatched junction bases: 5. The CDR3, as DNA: TGTGCCAGCAGCCAGCGGGCGGGGGTGAACACCGGGGAGCTGTTTTTT. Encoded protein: CASSQRAGVNTGELFF.

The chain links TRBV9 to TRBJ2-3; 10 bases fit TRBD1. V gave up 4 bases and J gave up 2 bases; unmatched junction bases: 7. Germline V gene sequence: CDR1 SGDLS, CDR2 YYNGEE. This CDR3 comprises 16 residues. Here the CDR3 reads CASSIRQGAITDTQYF. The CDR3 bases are TGTGCCAGCAGCATACGACAGGGGGCTATCACAGATACGCAGTATTTT. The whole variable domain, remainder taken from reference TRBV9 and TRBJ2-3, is DSGVTQTPKHLITATGQRVTLRCSPRSGDLSVYWYQQSLDQGLQFLIQYYNGEERAKGNILERFSAQQFPDLHSELNLSSLELGDSALYFCASSIRQGAITDTQYFGPGTRLTVL.

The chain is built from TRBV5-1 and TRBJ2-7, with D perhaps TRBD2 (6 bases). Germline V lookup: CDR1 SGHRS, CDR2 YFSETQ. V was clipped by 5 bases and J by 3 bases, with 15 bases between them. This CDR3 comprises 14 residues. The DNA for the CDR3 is TGCGCCAGCAGTCAGGCTAGCGCCTACTACGAGCAGTACTTC. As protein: CASSQASAYYEQYF. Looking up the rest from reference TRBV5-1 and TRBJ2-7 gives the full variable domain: KAGVTQTPRYLIKTRGQQVTLSCSPISGHRSVSWYQQTPGQGLQFLFEYFSETQRNKGNFPGRFSGRQFSNSRSEMNVSTLELGDSALYLCASSQASAYYEQYFGPGTRLTVT.

CDR3 sequence: CASRAKLQGNEQYF. For the CDR3, the DNA is TGCGCCAGCAGGGCAAAACTACAGGGGAACGAGCAGTACTTC. The chain couples TRBV4-3 to TRBJ2-7, with 7 bases identical to TRBD1. V gave up 6 bases and J gave up 5 bases; unmatched junction bases: 10. Per germline, CDR1 LGHNA and CDR2 YSLEER. The CDR3 is made up of 14 amino acids.

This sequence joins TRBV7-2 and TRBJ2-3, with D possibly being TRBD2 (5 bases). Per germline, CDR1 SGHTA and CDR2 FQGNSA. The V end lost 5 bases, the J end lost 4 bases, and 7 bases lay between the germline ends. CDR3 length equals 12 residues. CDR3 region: CASSPAADTQYF. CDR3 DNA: TGTGCCAGCAGCCCAGCGGCAGATACGCAGTATTTT.